This T cell receptor beta chain appears in the sequencing data of a study of OX40 agonist ivuxolimab in advanced cancers. Background on the study: Administration of intravenous ivuxolimab to patients occurred every 2 weeks at 0.01 to 10 mg/kg.

Looked up from germline, CDR1 is SGHVS and CDR2 is FQNEAQ. Trimming pared 5 bases from V and 3 bases from J, leaving 17 bases between. The CDR3 runs 16 residues. Assay: immunoSEQ multiplex PCR; the TCRdb copy retains only in-frame clones and omits some. The table lists roughly 90,000 clones, roughly 88% of them singletons. The sample consisted of CD4+ or CD8+ T cells sorted from blood, taken in a trial of the OX40 agonist ivuxolimab. The chain has TRBV7-8 and TRBJ1-5; TRBD1 might be the D (5 bases). The receptor was derived from an adult with an advanced solid tumor such as melanoma, head and neck, liver or kidney cancer. In DNA, the CDR3 is TGTGCCAGCAGCGCCGGGGGTATGGGTTACAATCAGCCCCAGCATTTT. Its translation: CASSAGGMGYNQPQHF. The full variable domain, with the rest looked up from reference TRBV7-8 and TRBJ1-5, is GAGVSQSPRYKVAKRGQDVALRCDPISGHVSLFWYQQALGQGPEFLTYFQNEAQLDKSGLPSDRFFAERPEGSVSTLKIQRTQQEDSAVYLCASSAGGMGYNQPQHFGDGTRLSIL.